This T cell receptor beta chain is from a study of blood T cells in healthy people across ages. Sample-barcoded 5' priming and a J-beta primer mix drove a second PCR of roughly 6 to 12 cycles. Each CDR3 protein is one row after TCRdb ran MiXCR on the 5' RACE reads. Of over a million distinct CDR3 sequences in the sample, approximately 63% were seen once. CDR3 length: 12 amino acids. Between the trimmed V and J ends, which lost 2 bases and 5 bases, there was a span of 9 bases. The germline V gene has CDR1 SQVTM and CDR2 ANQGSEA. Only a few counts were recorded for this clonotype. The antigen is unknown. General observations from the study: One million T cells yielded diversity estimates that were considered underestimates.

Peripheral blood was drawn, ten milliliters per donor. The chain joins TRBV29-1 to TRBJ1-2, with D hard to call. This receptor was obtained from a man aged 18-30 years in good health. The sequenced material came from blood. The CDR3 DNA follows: TGCAGCGTTGAACAGAATGAATATGGCTACACCTTC. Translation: CSVEQNEYGYTF.